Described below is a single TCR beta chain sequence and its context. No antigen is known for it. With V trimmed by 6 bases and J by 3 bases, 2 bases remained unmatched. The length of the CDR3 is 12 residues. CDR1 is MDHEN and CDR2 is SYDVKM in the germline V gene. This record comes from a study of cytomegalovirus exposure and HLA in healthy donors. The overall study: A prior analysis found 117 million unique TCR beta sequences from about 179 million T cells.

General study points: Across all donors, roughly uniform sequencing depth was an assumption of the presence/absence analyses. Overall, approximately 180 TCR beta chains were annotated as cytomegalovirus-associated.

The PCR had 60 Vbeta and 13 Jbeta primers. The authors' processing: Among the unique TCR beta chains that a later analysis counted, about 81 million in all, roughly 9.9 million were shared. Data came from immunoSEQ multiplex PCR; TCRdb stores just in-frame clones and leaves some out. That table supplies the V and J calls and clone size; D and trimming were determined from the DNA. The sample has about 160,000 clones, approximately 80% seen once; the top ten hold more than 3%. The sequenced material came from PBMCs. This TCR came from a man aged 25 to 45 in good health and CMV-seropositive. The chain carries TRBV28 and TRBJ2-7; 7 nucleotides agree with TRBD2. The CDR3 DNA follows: TGTGCCAGCAGCGGGACTATCTACGAGCAGTACTTC. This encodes CASSGTIYEQYF. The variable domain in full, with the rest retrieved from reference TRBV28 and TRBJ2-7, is DVKVTQSSRYLVKRTGEKVFLECVQDMDHENMFWYRQDPGLGLRLIYFSYDVKMKEKGDIPEGYSVSREKKERFSLILESASTNQTSMYLCASSGTIYEQYFGPGTRLTVT.